This entry is about one TCR beta chain. The data are from a study of blood T cell repertoires in COVID-19. Overall study context: The United States, Italy and Spain provided the acute and convalescent COVID-19 samples. The analysed material was cDNA or gDNA that came from T cells, B-cell-depleted T cells, or PBMCs.

The germline V gene has CDR1 LGHNT and CDR2 FRNRAP. The CDR3 sequence is 16 residues long. Trimming removed 2 bases from V and 0 bases from J, with 11 bases in between. Assay used: immunoSEQ multiplex PCR; TCRdb lists only in-frame clones, some missing. Of around 260,000 clones in the sample, approximately 91% were seen once. Source material: peripheral blood. The sequence was obtained from a young adult with COVID-19, enrolled during active disease. V and J are TRBV12-5 and TRBJ2-4; D is possibly TRBD1 (6 bases). CDR3 amino acids: CASGLNGQIAKNIQYF. As DNA, the CDR3 is TGTGCTAGTGGTTTGAATGGACAGATAGCCAAAAACATTCAGTACTTC.